This section outlines one T cell receptor beta chain sequence together with its context. Its target is unknown. This entry is derived from a study of PD-L1 blockade in urothelial cancer. Study overall: Patients initiated atezolizumab at some point between 2014 and 2015 at 1,200 mg intravenously every 3 weeks. About 90% of the roughly 30 patients were men who had bladder-origin urothelial cancer. Reported median T cell count for blood samples was 130,000 to 150,000.

The data were produced by immunoSEQ multiplex PCR, yet TCRdb's version contains in-frame clones alone and is incomplete. The data hold over 65,000 clones, with 84% observed a single time. Overall study findings and caveats: Clonality of blood TCR below the median before treatment predicted better survival.

The CDR3 totals 17 residues. Trimming cost V 1 base and J 4 bases; bases outside gene matches: 9. Per the germline V gene, CDR1 is SGHAT and CDR2 is FQNNGV. The clonotype originates from a man between 65 and 79 years old with urothelial cancer. The rearrangement uses TRBV11-2 and TRBJ2-1; 8 bases map to TRBD2. The sequences come from PBMCs, collected around atezolizumab (anti-PD-L1) treatment. CDR3 in DNA: TGTGCCAGCAGCTTAGCACCGGGACTAGGAATGTACAATGAGCAGTTCTTC. Encoded protein: CASSLAPGLGMYNEQFF.